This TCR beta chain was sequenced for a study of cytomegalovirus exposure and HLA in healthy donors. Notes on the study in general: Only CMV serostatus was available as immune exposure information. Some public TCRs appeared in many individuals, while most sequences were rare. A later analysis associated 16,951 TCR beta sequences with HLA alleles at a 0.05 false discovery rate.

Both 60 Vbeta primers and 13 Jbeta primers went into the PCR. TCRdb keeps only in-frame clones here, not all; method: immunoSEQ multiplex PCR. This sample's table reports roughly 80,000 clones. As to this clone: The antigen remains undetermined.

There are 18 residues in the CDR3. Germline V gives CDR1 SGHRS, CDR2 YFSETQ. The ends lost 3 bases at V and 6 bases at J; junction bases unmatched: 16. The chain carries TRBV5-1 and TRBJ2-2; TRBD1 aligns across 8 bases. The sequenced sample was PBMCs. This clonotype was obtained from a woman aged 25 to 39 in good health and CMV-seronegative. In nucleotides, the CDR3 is TGCGCCAGCAGCTCCGGACAGGGCACCTTTCAGTCGTCCGGGGAGCTGTTTTTT. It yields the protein CASSSGQGTFQSSGELFF.